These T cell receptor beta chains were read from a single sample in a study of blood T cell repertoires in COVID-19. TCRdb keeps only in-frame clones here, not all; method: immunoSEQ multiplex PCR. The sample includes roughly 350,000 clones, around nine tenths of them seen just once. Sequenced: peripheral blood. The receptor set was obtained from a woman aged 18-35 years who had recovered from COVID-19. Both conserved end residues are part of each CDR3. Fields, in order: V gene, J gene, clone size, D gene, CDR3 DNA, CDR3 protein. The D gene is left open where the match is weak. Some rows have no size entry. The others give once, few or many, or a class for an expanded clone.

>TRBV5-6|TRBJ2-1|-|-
TGTGCCAGCAGCTTGCCCAGCTCCTACAATGAGCAGTTCTTC
CASSLPSSYNEQFF
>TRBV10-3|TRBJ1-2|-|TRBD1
TGTGCCATCAGGCCGGGACAGGGGGCGGATGGCTACACCTTC
CAIRPGQGADGYTF
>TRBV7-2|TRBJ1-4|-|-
TGTGCCAGCAGCCCTCCCACTAATGAAAAACTGTTTTTT
CASSPPTNEKLFF
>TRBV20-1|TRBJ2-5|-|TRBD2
TGCAGTGCTAGTAAACTAGCGGGAGTGGAGACCCAGTACTTC
CSASKLAGVETQYF
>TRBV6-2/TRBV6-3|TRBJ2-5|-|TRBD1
TGTGCCAGCAGTGACGACAGGGCCGCAGACTTC
CASSDDRAADF
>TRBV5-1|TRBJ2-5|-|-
TGCGCCAGCAGACCCTGGTTAGTCGATGAGACCCAGTACTTC
CASRPWLVDETQYF
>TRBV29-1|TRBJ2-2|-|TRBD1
TGCAGCGCCAGGACAGGGGGTGAGGAGCTGTTTTTT
CSARTGGEELFF
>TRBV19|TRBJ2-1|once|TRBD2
TGTGCCAGTAGATACGGGACTAGCGGGAGATACTACAATGAGCAGTTCTTC
CASRYGTSGRYYNEQFF
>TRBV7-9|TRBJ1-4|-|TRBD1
TGTGCCAGCAGGTCTTCCCGGACAGGACATAATGAAAAACTGTTTTTT
CASRSSRTGHNEKLFF
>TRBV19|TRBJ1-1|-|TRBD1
TGTGCCAGTAGCCTAGACAGGGCCACTGAAGCTTTCTTT
CASSLDRATEAFF
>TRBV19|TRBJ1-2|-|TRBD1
TGTGCCAGTAGGAGCGTTCCGGGACAGGGACCCTATGGCTACACCTTC
CASRSVPGQGPYGYTF
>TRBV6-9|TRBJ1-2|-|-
TGTGCCAGCAGTTATGGGGCAAAAGAGGATGGCTACACCTTC
CASSYGAKEDGYTF
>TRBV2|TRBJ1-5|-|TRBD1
TGTGCCAGCAGGATAGACAGGGCGGGCAATCAGCCCCAGCATTTT
CASRIDRAGNQPQHF
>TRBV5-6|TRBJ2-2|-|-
TGTGCCAGCAGCTTCGGACGGGGCGGGGAGCTGTTTTTT
CASSFGRGGELFF
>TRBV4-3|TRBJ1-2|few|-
TGCGCCAGCAGCCAAGATTTGACCTCAGGGGGCTACACCTTC
CASSQDLTSGGYTF
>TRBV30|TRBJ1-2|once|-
TGTGCCTGTCAACCCCGGGACATCCTACTAAACTTC
CACQPRDILLNF
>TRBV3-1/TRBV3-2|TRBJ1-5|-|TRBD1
TGTGCCAGCAGCCAAGAGTTCGAGACAGGGGAGAGGCAGCCCCAGCATTTT
CASSQEFETGERQPQHF
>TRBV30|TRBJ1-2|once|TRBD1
TGTGCCTGGAGTGTTTACAATCCCCGACAGGGGACTCCTTTCGGCTTC
CAWSVYNPRQGTPFGF
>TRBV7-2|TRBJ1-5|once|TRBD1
TGTGCCAGCAGCTTAGAAGCAGGGGGGAATCAGCCCCAGCATTTT
CASSLEAGGNQPQHF
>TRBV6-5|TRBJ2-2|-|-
TGTGCCAGCACCCCCCGGGGGTCGGTCACCGGGGAGCTGTTTTTT
CASTPRGSVTGELFF
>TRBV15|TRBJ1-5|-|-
TGTGCCACCAGCACAGGGACTGGCCATCAGCCCCAGCATTTT
CATSTGTGHQPQHF
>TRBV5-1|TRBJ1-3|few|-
TGCGCCAGCAGCTTGGGGCAGACTGGAAACACCATATATTTT
CASSLGQTGNTIYF
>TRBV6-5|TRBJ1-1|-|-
TGTGCCAGCACCACGATACAGGGGAACACTGAAGCTTTCTTT
CASTTIQGNTEAFF
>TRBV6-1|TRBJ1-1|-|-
TGTGCCAGCAACCTGGACAGAGGTGGGCCTGAAGCTTTCTTT
CASNLDRGGPEAFF
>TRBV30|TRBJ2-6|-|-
TGTGCCTGGATTATCCGAGACTCCAAGACGGGTGGGGCCAACGTCCTGACTTTC
CAWIIRDSKTGGANVLTF
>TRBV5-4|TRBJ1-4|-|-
TGTGCCACCGCTTGGAAAGTACAGGGTAGGGGCGAAAAACTGTTTTTT
CATAWKVQGRGEKLFF
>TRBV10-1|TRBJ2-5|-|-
TGCGCCAGCAGTGAGTCCCCGTCCCGGGAGACCCAGTACTTC
CASSESPSRETQYF
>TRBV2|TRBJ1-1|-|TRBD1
TGTGCCAGCAGCCGACAGGGGCCGAACACTGAAGCTTTCTTT
CASSRQGPNTEAFF
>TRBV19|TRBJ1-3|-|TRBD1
TGTGCCAGTAGTAGGGACAGAAGATCTGGAAACACCATATATTTT
CASSRDRRSGNTIYF
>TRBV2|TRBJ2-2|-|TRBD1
TGTGCCAGCAGCCGTCGGCAGGGGGCAGGTACCGGGGAGCTGTTTTTT
CASSRRQGAGTGELFF
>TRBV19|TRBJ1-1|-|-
TGTGCCAGTAGTATCCGGGGGGCCGGGAACACTGAAGCTTTCTTT
CASSIRGAGNTEAFF
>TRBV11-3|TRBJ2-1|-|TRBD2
TGTGCCAGCAGCTTAGTGCTACTAGCGGGAGCCCCCTACAATGAGCAGTTCTTC
CASSLVLLAGAPYNEQFF
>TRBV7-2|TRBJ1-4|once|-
TGTGCCAGCAGCTTAGCGCCGTTGGGCAGGCCAAATGAAAAACTGTTTTTT
CASSLAPLGRPNEKLFF
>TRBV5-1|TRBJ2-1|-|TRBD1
TGCGCCAGCAGCTCGACAGGGAATCTCTACAATGAGCAGTTCTTC
CASSSTGNLYNEQFF
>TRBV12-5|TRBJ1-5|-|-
TGTGCTAGTGGTTTATGGGCAAATCAGCCCCAGCATTTT
CASGLWANQPQHF
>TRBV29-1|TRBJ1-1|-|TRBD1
TGCAGCGCAGGGGGTGCGAACACTGAAGCTTTCTTT
CSAGGANTEAFF
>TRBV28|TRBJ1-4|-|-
TGTGCCAGCAGCTCAATCTTGTGGAGGGATAATGAAAAACTGTTTTTT
CASSSILWRDNEKLFF
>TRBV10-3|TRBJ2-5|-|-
TGTGCCATCAGTGTCAGGGCCGGGGAGACCCAGTACTTC
CAISVRAGETQYF
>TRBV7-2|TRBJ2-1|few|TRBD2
TGTGCCAGCAGCCTAGCGGGAGGGCCTTACAATGAGCAGTTCTTC
CASSLAGGPYNEQFF
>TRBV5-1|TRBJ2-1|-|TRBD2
TGCGCCAGCAGCTACGCGATTAATAGCGGGTATGAGCAGTTCTTC
CASSYAINSGYEQFF
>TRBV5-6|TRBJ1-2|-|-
TGTGCCAGCAGCTTGTTAACGGGATCCTTAAAAAATGGCTACACCTTC
CASSLLTGSLKNGYTF
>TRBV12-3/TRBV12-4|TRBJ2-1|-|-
TGTGCCAGCAGTTATCTGGCGGGCAATGAGCAGTTCTTC
CASSYLAGNEQFF
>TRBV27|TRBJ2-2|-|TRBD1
TGTGCCAGCAGTTTATTAGGGACAGGGAACACCGGGGAGCTGTTTTTT
CASSLLGTGNTGELFF
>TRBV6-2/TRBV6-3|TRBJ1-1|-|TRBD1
TGTGCCAGCAGTCCATACTGGACAGGGGGGAACACTGAAGCTTTCTTT
CASSPYWTGGNTEAFF
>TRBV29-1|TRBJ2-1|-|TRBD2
TGCAGCGTTGTTTTAGCGGGATCGTACAATGAGCAGTTCTTC
CSVVLAGSYNEQFF
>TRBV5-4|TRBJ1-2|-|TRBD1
TGTGCCAGCAGCTTGGCGGGACAGGGGGCGAGTGGCTACACCTTC
CASSLAGQGASGYTF
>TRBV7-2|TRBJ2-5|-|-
TGTGCCAGCAGCTTAGCCCGCCCTAGAGAGACCCAGTACTTC
CASSLARPRETQYF
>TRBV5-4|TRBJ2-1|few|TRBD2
TGTGCCAGCAGCTTGCCTAGCGGGACGAATGAGCAGTTCTTC
CASSLPSGTNEQFF
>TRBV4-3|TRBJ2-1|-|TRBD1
TGCGCCAGCAGCTCCCGGGACAGGGTTAACAATGAGCAGTTCTTC
CASSSRDRVNNEQFF
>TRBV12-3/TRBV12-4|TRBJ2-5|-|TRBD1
TGTGCCAGCACCCGACAGGGTACAGAGACCCAGTACTTC
CASTRQGTETQYF